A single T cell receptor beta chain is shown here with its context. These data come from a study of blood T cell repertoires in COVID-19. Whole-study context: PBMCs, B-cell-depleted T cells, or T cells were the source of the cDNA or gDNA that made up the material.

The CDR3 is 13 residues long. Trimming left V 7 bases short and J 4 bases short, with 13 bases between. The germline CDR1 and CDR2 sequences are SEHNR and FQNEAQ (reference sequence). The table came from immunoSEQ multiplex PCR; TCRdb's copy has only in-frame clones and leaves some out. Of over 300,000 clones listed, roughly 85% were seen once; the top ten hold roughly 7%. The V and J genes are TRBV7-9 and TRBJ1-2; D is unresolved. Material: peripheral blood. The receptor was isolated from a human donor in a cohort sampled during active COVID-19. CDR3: CASTAGPSYGYTF. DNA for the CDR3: TGTGCCAGCACCGCGGGCCCCTCCTATGGCTACACCTTC.